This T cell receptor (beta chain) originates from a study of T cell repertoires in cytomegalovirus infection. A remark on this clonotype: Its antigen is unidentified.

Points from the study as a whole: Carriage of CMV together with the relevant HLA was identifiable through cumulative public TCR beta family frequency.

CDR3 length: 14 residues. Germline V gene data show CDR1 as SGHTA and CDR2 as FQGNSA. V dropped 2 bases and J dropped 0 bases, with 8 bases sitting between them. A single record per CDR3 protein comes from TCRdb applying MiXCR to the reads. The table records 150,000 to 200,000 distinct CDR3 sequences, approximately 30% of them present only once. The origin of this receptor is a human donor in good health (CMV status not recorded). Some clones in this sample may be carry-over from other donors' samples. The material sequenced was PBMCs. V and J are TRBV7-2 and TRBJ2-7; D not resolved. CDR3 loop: CASSLTFSSYEQYF. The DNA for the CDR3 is TGTGCCAGCAGCTTAACGTTCAGCTCCTACGAGCAGTACTTC. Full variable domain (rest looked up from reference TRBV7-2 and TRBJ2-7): GAGVSQSPSNKVTEKGKDVELRCDPISGHTALYWYRQSLGQGLEFLIYFQGNSAPDKSGLPSDRFSAERTGGSVSTLTIQRTQQEDSAVYLCASSLTFSSYEQYFGPGTRLTVT.